One and the same sample provided the 22 T cell receptor beta chains below, sequenced in a study of cytomegalovirus exposure and HLA in healthy donors. The PCR employed 60 Vbeta primers together with 13 Jbeta primers. Profiled with immunoSEQ multiplex PCR; TCRdb holds only in-frame clones, not every one. The data show about 180,000 clones, roughly 87% seen once. Material for sequencing was PBMCs. The receptors were gathered from a woman between 50 and 59 years old in good health and CMV-seronegative.

The V call is TRBV2, the J call TRBJ2-7, with TRBD2 matching 9 bases. CDR1 and CDR2 from the germline V gene are SNHLY and FYNNEI. V was pared by 3 bases and J by 1 base, with 1 base of the junction left unmatched. The CDR3 consists of 14 residues. CDR3 sequence (DNA): TGTGCCAGCAGTGACCTAGCGGGATCCTACGAGCAGTACTTC. This gives the protein CASSDLAGSYEQYF.

The rearrangement links TRBV29-1 to TRBJ2-5, with D perhaps TRBD1 (5 bases). The germline V gene has CDR1 SQVTM and CDR2 ANQGSEA. Trimming stripped 5 bases from V and 5 bases from J, with 12 bases between. The CDR3 totals 12 residues. CDR3 bases: TGCAGCGTTTCACAGGAGTGGGAGACCCAGTACTTC. This codes for CSVSQEWETQYF.

This chain links TRBV14 with TRBJ1-5; weak D call: TRBD1 (5 bases). The ends were cut back, 0 bases at V and 6 bases at J, with 12 bases in the middle. The CDR3 contains 15 residues. The V gene's germline CDR1 is SGHDN and CDR2 FVKESK. CDR3 nucleotide sequence: TGTGCCAGCAGCCAAGACTACAGGTACGGTCAGCCCCAGCATTTT. The encoded protein is CASSQDYRYGQPQHF. Supplemented by reference TRBV14 and TRBJ1-5, the full variable domain reads EAGVTQFPSHSVIEKGQTVTLRCDPISGHDNLYWYRRVMGKEIKFLLHFVKESKQDESGMPNNRFLAERTGGTYSTLKVQPAELEDSGVYFCASSQDYRYGQPQHFGDGTRLSIL.

This clone was seen a handful of times. Germline is not matched at one junction end, which may reflect a read error. This chain connects TRBV28 to TRBJ2-4; tentatively, D is TRBD2 (5 bases). Germline loops: CDR1 MDHEN, CDR2 SYDVKM. CDR3 size: 18 residues. CDR3 bases: TGTGCCAGCAGTTTAGAGATCGGGGTACTTTCGGCCAAAAACAGTCAGTACTTC. It encodes CASSLEIGVLSAKNSQYF.

This chain links TRBV7-2 with TRBJ2-3; 9 bases match TRBD2. J gave up 11 bases and V 0 bases, and 3 bases lay outside the gene matches. The germline V gene has CDR1 SGHTA and CDR2 FQGNSA. The CDR3 contains 13 residues. CDR3 in amino acids: CASSLALAGMQYF. For the CDR3, the DNA is TGTGCCAGCAGCTTAGCTCTAGCGGGAATGCAGTATTTT.

V and J are TRBV28 and TRBJ2-7, with 10 nucleotides matching TRBD2. V shed 3 bases and J 5 bases; nucleotides not matched to a gene: 1. The CDR3 has 13 amino acids. Germline loops: CDR1 MDHEN, CDR2 SYDVKM. CDR3 sequence: CASSFSGRNEQYF. The CDR3 nucleotides are TGTGCCAGCAGTTTTAGCGGGAGGAACGAGCAGTACTTC.

This chain uses TRBV27 with TRBJ1-1; 8 bases align to TRBD1. The V segment lost 5 bases and the J segment 1 base; nucleotides outside the gene matches: 0. The CDR3 has 13 residues. Germline V gives CDR1 MNHEY, CDR2 SMNVEV (reference sequence). The CDR3 DNA reads TGTGCCAGCAGTGACAGGGGGAACACTGAAGCTTTCTTT. The encoded protein is CASSDRGNTEAFF.

V is TRBV28 and J is TRBJ2-1; the D gene is possibly TRBD1 (6 bases). Deletions cut 6 bases from V and 7 bases from J, with 13 bases between. The CDR3 consists of 13 residues. Per germline, CDR1 MDHEN and CDR2 SYDVKM. CDR3 DNA sequence: TGTGCCAGCAGCCCTGGGGGCCGGAATGAGCAGTTCTTC. It translates to CASSPGGRNEQFF.

The chain is built from TRBV4-3 and TRBJ2-6, with 7 bases identical to TRBD2. The V gene end was trimmed by 1 base and the J gene end by 0 bases; junction bases not matched to a gene: 3. The CDR3 extends over 17 amino acids. The germline gives CDR1 LGHNA, CDR2 YSLEER. The CDR3 protein is CASSQVWGGSGANVLTF. The CDR3, as DNA: TGCGCCAGCAGCCAAGTGTGGGGGGGCTCTGGGGCCAACGTCCTGACTTTC.

The chain employs TRBV27 and TRBJ1-1, with D perhaps TRBD1 (5 bases). CDR3 length equals 15 residues. Germline CDR1 is MNHEY and CDR2 is SMNVEV (reference sequence). The ends were cut back, 3 bases at V and 1 base at J, with 12 bases in the middle. The CDR3 bases are TGTGCCAGCAGTTTTGGGGGAGGAGGGAACACTGAAGCTTTCTTT. It specifies CASSFGGGGNTEAFF.

The V and J genes are TRBV19 and TRBJ2-7; no definite D call. CDR1 is LNHDA and CDR2 is SQIVND in the germline V gene (reference sequence). V was shortened by 0 bases and J by 2 bases, with 11 bases between the two germline ends. The CDR3 has 15 residues. The CDR3 region is CASSIDENRAYEQYF. CDR3 coding DNA: TGTGCCAGTAGTATAGATGAGAACAGAGCCTACGAGCAGTACTTC.

In its sample, this clone was seen once. The rearrangement uses TRBV6-5 and TRBJ1-3, with 8 bases fitting TRBD1. V gave up 1 base and J gave up 3 bases; unmatched junction bases: 5. The V gene's germline CDR1 is MNHEY and CDR2 SVGAGI. The CDR3 length is 16 residues. The CDR3 reads CASSYYQGAGGNTIYF. CDR3 bases: TGTGCCAGCAGTTACTATCAGGGGGCTGGTGGAAACACCATATATTTT.

The V call is TRBV6-5, the J call TRBJ1-5; D remains ambiguous. CDR1 and CDR2 from the germline V gene are MNHEY and SVGAGI. V was trimmed by 0 bases and J by 3 bases, leaving 6 bases between them. The CDR3 spans 14 residues. The CDR3 coding sequence is TGTGCCAGCAGTTACTCGTCCTTCAATCAGCCCCAGCATTTT. It specifies CASSYSSFNQPQHF.

This chain joins TRBV7-2 and TRBJ2-7; the D gene is possibly TRBD2 (6 bases). The V end lost 5 bases, the J end lost 10 bases, and 18 bases lay between the germline ends. CDR3 length equals 13 residues. Germline V gene data show CDR1 as SGHTA and CDR2 as FQGNSA. In DNA form, the CDR3 reads TGTGCCAGCAGCGCCGCTCCGGGACTGGCTCAGTACTTC. The encoded protein is CASSAAPGLAQYF.

Only one count was recorded for this clone. This rearrangement joins TRBV11-3 to TRBJ2-7; 8 bases match TRBD1. This CDR3 is built from 13 residues. With 4 bases clipped from V and 6 bases from J, the junction kept 5 bases outside the gene matches. Germline CDR1 SGHNT, CDR2 YENEEA. CDR3 sequence reads: CASSSGQGGEQYF. The CDR3 region has the DNA TGTGCCAGCAGCTCAGGACAGGGAGGCGAGCAGTACTTC.

The V gene is TRBV14, the J gene TRBJ2-7, with TRBD2 matching 8 bases. Germline-derived CDR1 and CDR2 are SGHDN and FVKESK. The ends lost 1 base at V and 4 bases at J; junction bases unmatched: 3. The CDR3 contains 14 residues. Here the CDR3 reads CASSQGLATYEQYF. CDR3 bases: TGTGCCAGCAGCCAAGGACTAGCGACTTACGAGCAGTACTTC.

The chain employs TRBV19 and TRBJ2-5, with 7 positions matching TRBD1. V gave up 2 bases and J gave up 4 bases; unmatched junction bases: 13. Germline V gene lookup returns CDR1 LNHDA and CDR2 SQIVND (reference sequence). The CDR3 is 17 residues long. Written as DNA, the CDR3 is TGTGCCAGTAGTATACGAGACAGGGCAGTAGAGGGAGAGACCCAGTACTTC. Amino acids: CASSIRDRAVEGETQYF.

V and J are TRBV6-1 and TRBJ2-3; 7 bases fit TRBD2. The CDR3 runs to 13 residues. V trimming: 7 bases; J trimming: 1 base; junction bases outside the gene matches: 2. CDR1 is MNHNS and CDR2 is SASEGT in the germline V gene. CDR3 coding DNA: TGTGCCAGCATGGCGGGGGGCACAGATACGCAGTATTTT. Translated, it gives CASMAGGTDTQYF.

The rearrangement uses TRBV28 and TRBJ2-5; 13 bases fit TRBD2. Germline V gene lookup returns CDR1 MDHEN and CDR2 SYDVKM. This CDR3 comprises 16 residues. V shed 6 bases, J shed 2 bases, and the junction held 6 bases outside the gene matches. CDR3 in amino acids: CASRTSGGEGQETQYF. DNA of the CDR3: TGTGCCAGCAGAACTAGCGGGGGGGAGGGTCAAGAGACCCAGTACTTC.

The CDR3 region has the DNA TGTGCCAGCAGTTTTTCCGGAGCTCGATTCTCCTACGAGCAGTACTTC. Encoded protein: CASSFSGARFSYEQYF. The chain couples TRBV28 to TRBJ2-7; D not certain. From germline, CDR1 is MDHEN and CDR2 SYDVKM. Trimming left V 3 bases short and J 0 bases short, with 15 bases between. This CDR3 is built from 16 residues.

V is TRBV28 and J is TRBJ2-7, with D tentatively TRBD2 (7 bases). V was shortened by 6 bases and J by 6 bases, with 15 bases between the two germline ends. This CDR3 is 13 amino acids long. Germline V gene data show CDR1 as MDHEN and CDR2 as SYDVKM. CDR3 nucleotide sequence: TGTGCCAGCAGACTACAGGGACTAAGCGAGCAGTACTTC. This codes for CASRLQGLSEQYF.

The chain joins TRBV28 to TRBJ2-7; 12 bases line up with TRBD2. J lost 1 base, V lost 1 base, and 8 bases had no gene match. The CDR3 runs 18 residues. Germline CDR1 and CDR2: MDHEN and SYDVKM. The CDR3 spells CASSLYRLAGASSYEQYF. The CDR3 coding sequence is TGTGCCAGCAGTTTATATCGACTAGCGGGGGCTAGTTCCTACGAGCAGTACTTC.